The 2 T cell receptor beta chains in this list originate from one sample, sequenced in a study of cytotoxic CD8 clonotypes in ibrutinib-treated CLL. Assay used: immunoSEQ multiplex PCR; TCRdb lists only in-frame clones, some missing. The profile shows about 140,000 clones, roughly 80% of them singletons. Material: PBMCs, obtained after 12 months of ibrutinib treatment. Receptors were obtained from a human donor with chronic lymphocytic leukemia.

The chain recombines TRBV6-5 with TRBJ2-4; D is uncertain. Germline assignment: CDR1 MNHEY and CDR2 SVGAGI. The CDR3 consists of 13 residues. V was cut by 0 bases and J by 9 bases, with 9 bases left in between. The CDR3 loop is CASSYSTFAIQYF. The CDR3 bases are TGTGCCAGCAGTTACTCGACTTTTGCCATTCAGTACTTC.

In this sample, this clone turned up once. The gene calls are TRBV5-6 and TRBJ1-3, with TRBD1 matching over 12 bases. The CDR3 has 15 residues. With 3 bases clipped from V and 10 bases from J, the junction kept 8 bases outside the gene matches. Per germline, CDR1 SGHDT and CDR2 YYEEEE. The DNA of the CDR3 is TGTGCCAGCAGCTCACGGGACAGGGGGCTGATGACCATATATTTT. It specifies CASSSRDRGLMTIYF.